What follows is one T cell receptor beta chain and its context. Its antigen is not identified. Sequencing was performed with immunoSEQ multiplex PCR; in TCRdb, only in-frame clones are kept and a portion is missing. The sample has hundreds of thousands of clones, around 87% seen once; the top ten hold less than 3.5%. The data were obtained in a study of Ad26.COV2.S vaccination and SARS-CoV-2 variants. Whole-study findings and limits: Substantial response breadth was reportedly seen for spike-specific CD8+ and CD4+ T cells after vaccination. Recipients of vaccine and of placebo showed similar breadth of their non-spike TCR repertoires.

Treatment denoted: about 20 received Ad26.COV2.S at low or high dose, single or two shots; roughly five received placebo; per-sample allocation not given. Collection of samples fell on day 63 after the first vaccine or placebo injection. The shot given was an Ad26 vector that makes Wuhan-strain SARS-CoV-2 spike. The material was peripheral blood, obtained in a trial of Ad26.COV2.S vaccine versus placebo. The TCR sequence derives from a person between 18 and 65 years old who received the Ad26.COV2.S COVID-19 vaccine or a placebo.

The CDR3 loop is CASREREDGLFF. CDR3 coding DNA: TGTGCCAGCAGAGAAAGAGAGGACGGGCTGTTTTTT. The V gene is TRBV28, the J gene TRBJ2-2; D uncertain. The CDR3 spans 12 residues. Trimming left V 6 bases short and J 13 bases short, with 15 bases between. Germline V gene lookup returns CDR1 MDHEN and CDR2 SYDVKM.